This entry concerns a single TCR beta chain. Its antigen is unknown. The V and J ends lost 3 bases and 2 bases, in that order; junction bases with no gene match: 5. The CDR3 spans 15 residues. Per the germline V gene, CDR1 is SGHTA and CDR2 is FQGNSA. 5'RACE with constant-segment primers built TCRalpha and TCRbeta cDNA libraries with UMIs. TCRdb processed the 5' RACE reads anew with MiXCR; each CDR3 protein has one entry. The sample consists of fewer than 350,000 distinct CDR3 sequences, 15% to 20% of them appearing once. This record comes from a study of T-cell memory formation after mild COVID-19. Overall study: Largely, TCR clusters stayed within a single donor. General study results and limits: CD4/CD8 balance characterized clones contracting day 15 to 85, and CD4+ skew characterized later expanders. That cross-reactive memory joined was suggested by some responding clones appearing in pre-infection memory.

The chain links TRBV7-2 to TRBJ2-5, with 8 positions matching TRBD2. Sequenced sample: PBMCs or a T cell subset sorted from them (not recorded which). The TCR comes from a man aged 18-30 years who had mild COVID-19 (a few samples of this study predate the infection). Cell type and time point are not known. For the CDR3, the DNA is TGTGCCAGCAGCTTCAGACTAGCGATACAAGAGACCCAGTACTTC. This gives the protein CASSFRLAIQETQYF. Full variable domain (outside the CDR3, taken from reference TRBV7-2 and TRBJ2-5): GAGVSQSPSNKVTEKGKDVELRCDPISGHTALYWYRQSLGQGLEFLIYFQGNSAPDKSGLPSDRFSAERTGGSVSTLTIQRTQQEDSAVYLCASSFRLAIQETQYFGPGTRLLVL.